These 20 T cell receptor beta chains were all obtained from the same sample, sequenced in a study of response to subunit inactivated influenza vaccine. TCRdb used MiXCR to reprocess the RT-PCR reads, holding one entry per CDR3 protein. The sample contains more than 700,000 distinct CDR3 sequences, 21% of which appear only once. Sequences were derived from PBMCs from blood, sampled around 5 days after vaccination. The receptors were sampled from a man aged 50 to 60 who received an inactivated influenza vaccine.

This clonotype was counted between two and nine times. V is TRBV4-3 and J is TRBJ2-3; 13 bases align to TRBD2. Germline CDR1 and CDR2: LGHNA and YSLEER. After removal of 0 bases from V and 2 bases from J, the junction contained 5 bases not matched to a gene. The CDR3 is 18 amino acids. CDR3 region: CASSQETSGGGATDTQYF. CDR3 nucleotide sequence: TGCGCCAGCAGCCAAGAAACTAGCGGGGGGGGGGCCACAGATACGCAGTATTTT.

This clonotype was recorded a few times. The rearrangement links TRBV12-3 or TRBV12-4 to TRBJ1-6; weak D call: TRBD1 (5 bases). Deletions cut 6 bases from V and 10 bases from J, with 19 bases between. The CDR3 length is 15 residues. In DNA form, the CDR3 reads TGTGCCAGCAGCCGGGAACGAAGGGGAAACTCACCCCTCCACTTT. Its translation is CASSRERRGNSPLHF.

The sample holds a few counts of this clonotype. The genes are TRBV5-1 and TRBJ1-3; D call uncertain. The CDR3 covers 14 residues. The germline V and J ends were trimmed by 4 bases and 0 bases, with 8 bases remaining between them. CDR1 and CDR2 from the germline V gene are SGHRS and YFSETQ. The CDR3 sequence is CASSTDGSGNTIYF. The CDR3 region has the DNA TGCGCCAGCAGCACGGACGGCTCTGGAAACACCATATATTTT.

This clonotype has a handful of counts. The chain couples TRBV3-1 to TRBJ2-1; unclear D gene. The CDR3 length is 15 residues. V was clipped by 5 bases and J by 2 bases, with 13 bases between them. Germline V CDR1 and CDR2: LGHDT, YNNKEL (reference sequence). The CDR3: CASSGAIGAYNEQFF. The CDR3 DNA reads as TGTGCCAGCAGCGGAGCCATAGGCGCCTACAATGAGCAGTTCTTC.

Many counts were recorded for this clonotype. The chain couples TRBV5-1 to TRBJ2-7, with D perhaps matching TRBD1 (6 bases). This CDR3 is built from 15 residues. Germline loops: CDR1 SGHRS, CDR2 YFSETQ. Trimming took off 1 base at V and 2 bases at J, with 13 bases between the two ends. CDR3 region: CASSLLQGRTYEQYF. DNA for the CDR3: TGCGCCAGCAGCTTGTTGCAGGGGCGGACCTACGAGCAGTACTTC.

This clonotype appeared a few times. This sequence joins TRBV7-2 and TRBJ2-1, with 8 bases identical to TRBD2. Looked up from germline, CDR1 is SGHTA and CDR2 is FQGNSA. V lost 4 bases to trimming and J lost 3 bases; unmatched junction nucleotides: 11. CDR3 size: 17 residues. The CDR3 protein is CASSSPGVAGIYNEQFF. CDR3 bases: TGTGCCAGCAGCTCCCCCGGGGTAGCGGGAATCTACAATGAGCAGTTCTTC.

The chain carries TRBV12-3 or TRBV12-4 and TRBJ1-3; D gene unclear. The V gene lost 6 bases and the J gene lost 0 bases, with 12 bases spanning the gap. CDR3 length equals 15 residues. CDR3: CASRPTGNSGNTIYF. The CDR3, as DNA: TGTGCCAGCAGGCCTACGGGGAACTCTGGAAACACCATATATTTT.

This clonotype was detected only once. CDR3 in amino acids: CASSLRLAGGQYEQYF. In nucleotides, the CDR3 is TGTGCCAGCAGCTTACGGTTGGCGGGAGGGCAATACGAGCAGTACTTC. The gene calls are TRBV11-2 and TRBJ2-7, with 9 bases that match TRBD2. Trimming cost V 2 bases and J 4 bases; bases outside gene matches: 9. The CDR3 spans 16 residues. The germline V gene encodes CDR1 SGHAT and CDR2 FQNNGV.

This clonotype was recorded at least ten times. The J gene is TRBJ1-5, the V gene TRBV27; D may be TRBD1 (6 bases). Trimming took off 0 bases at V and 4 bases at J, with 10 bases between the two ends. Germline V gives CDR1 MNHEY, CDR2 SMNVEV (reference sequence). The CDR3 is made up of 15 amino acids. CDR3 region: CASSLSQGGNQPQHF. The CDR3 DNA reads TGTGCCAGCAGTTTATCACAGGGCGGGAATCAGCCCCAGCATTTT.

The CDR3 DNA sequence: TGTGCCAGCAGTTACAGTGATTCACCCCTCCACTTT. The encoded protein is CASSYSDSPLHF. J is TRBJ1-6 and V is TRBV12-3 or TRBV12-4, with D unresolved. The CDR3 sequence is 12 residues long. V dropped 4 bases and J dropped 8 bases, with 6 bases sitting between them.

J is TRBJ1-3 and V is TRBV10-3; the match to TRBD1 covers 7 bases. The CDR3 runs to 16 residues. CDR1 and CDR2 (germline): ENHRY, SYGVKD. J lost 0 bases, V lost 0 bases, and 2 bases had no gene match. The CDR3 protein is CAISESRGDSGNTIYF. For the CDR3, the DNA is TGTGCCATCAGTGAGTCCAGGGGGGACTCTGGAAACACCATATATTTT.

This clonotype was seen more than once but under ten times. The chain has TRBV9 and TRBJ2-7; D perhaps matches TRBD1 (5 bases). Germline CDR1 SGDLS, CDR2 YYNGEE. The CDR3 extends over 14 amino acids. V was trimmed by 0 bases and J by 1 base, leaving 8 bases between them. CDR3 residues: CASSVGPGSYEQYF. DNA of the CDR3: TGTGCCAGCAGCGTAGGGCCAGGGTCCTACGAGCAGTACTTC.

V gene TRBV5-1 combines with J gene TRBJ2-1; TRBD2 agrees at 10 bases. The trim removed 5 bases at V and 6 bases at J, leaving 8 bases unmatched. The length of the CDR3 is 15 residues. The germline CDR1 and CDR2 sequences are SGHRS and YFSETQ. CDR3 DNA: TGCGCCAGCAGACCCGGGACTAGCGAGACCAATGAGCAGTTCTTC. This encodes CASRPGTSETNEQFF. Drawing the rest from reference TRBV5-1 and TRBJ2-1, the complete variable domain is KAGVTQTPRYLIKTRGQQVTLSCSPISGHRSVSWYQQTPGQGLQFLFEYFSETQRNKGNFPGRFSGRQFSNSRSEMNVSTLELGDSALYLCASRPGTSETNEQFFGPGTRLTVL.

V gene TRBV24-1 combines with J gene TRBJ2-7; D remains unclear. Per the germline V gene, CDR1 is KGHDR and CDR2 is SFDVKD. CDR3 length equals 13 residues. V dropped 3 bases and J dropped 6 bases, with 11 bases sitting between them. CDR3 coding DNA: TGTGCCACCAGTGATGACCTTGGCGGCGAGCAGTACTTC. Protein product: CATSDDLGGEQYF.

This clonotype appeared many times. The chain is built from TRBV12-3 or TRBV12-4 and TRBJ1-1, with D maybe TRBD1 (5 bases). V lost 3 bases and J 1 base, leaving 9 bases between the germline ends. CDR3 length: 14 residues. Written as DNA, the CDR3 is TGTGCCAGCAGTTTTACGGGGCAGAACACTGAAGCTTTCTTT. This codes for CASSFTGQNTEAFF.

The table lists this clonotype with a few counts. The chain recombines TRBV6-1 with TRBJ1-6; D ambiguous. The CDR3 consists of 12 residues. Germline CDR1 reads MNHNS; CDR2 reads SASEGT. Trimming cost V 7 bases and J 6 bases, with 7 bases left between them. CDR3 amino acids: CASTQSNSPLHF. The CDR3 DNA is TGTGCCAGCACCCAGAGTAATTCACCCCTCCACTTT.

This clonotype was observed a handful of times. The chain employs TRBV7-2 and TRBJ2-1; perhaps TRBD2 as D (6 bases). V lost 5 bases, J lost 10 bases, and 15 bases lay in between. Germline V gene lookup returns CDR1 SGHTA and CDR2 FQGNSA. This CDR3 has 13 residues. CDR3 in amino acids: CASSPPGVSEQFF. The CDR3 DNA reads TGTGCCAGCAGCCCCCCGGGGGTAAGCGAGCAGTTCTTC.

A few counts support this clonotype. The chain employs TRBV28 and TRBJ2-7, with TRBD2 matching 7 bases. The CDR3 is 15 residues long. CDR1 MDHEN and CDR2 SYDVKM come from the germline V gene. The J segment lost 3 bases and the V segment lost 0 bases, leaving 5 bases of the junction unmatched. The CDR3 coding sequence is TGTGCCAGCAGTTTATGGGGAGGGAAAGGCTACGAGCAGTACTTC. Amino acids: CASSLWGGKGYEQYF.

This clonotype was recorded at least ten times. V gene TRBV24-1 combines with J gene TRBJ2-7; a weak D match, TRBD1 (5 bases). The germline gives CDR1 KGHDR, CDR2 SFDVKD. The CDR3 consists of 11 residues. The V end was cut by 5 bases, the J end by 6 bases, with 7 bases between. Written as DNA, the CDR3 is TGTGCCACCAGTGCAGGGATCGAGCAGTACTTC. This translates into CATSAGIEQYF.

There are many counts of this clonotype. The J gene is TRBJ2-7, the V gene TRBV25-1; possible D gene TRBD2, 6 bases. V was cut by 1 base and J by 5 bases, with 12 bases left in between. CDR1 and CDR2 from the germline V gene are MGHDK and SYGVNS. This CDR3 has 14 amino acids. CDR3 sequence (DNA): TGTGCCAGCAGTGAATCCGCCCGGGGGAACGAGCAGTACTTC. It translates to CASSESARGNEQYF.